A single sample gave rise to the 4 T cell receptor beta chains below, sequenced in a study of T-cell memory formation after mild COVID-19. TCRdb fed the 5' RACE reads into MiXCR, producing one record per CDR3 protein. The table lists about 120,000 distinct CDR3 sequences, 22% of them singletons. Material: PBMCs or a T cell subset sorted from them (not recorded which). The receptors shown here come from a man aged 18 to 29 who had mild COVID-19 (a few samples of this study predate the infection). Cell type and time point are not known.

V usage is TRBV27 and J usage is TRBJ2-7; a possible D gene is TRBD2 (5 bases). V lost 10 bases to trimming and J lost 7 bases, with 17 bases between them. This CDR3 is 12 amino acids long. Germline assignment: CDR1 MNHEY and CDR2 SMNVEV (reference sequence). CDR3 sequence reads: CATSLITGEQYF. In nucleotides, the CDR3 is TGTGCCACCTCCCTGATAACGGGGGAGCAGTACTTC.

This clonotype was seen just once. The V and J genes are TRBV19 and TRBJ2-5; 7 nucleotides line up with TRBD2. Germline V gene lookup returns CDR1 LNHDA and CDR2 SQIVND (reference sequence). This CDR3 is 15 amino acids long. Trimming took 1 base from V and 2 from J; bases not matched to a gene: 4. The CDR3 is CASSIGAGIQETQYF. CDR3 coding DNA: TGTGCCAGTAGTATAGGAGCGGGGATACAAGAGACCCAGTACTTC.

The sample holds a few counts of this clonotype. The V and J genes are TRBV7-6 and TRBJ1-5; TRBD1 matches 7 bases. J gave up 7 bases and V 5 bases, and 8 bases lay outside the gene matches. Germline CDR1 is SGHVS and CDR2 is FNYEAQ. The CDR3 runs 14 residues. For the CDR3, the DNA is TGTGCCAGCAGCGGACCGGGACAGTCCCAGCCCCAGCATTTT. As protein: CASSGPGQSQPQHF.

The chain uses TRBV7-9 and TRBJ1-5; no firm D call. V lost 5 bases and J lost 4, with 6 bases in between. Per germline, CDR1 SEHNR and CDR2 FQNEAQ (reference sequence). This CDR3 is 12 amino acids long. CDR3 residues: CASSGWNQPQHF. The CDR3 DNA follows: TGTGCCAGCAGCGGTTGGAATCAGCCCCAGCATTTT.